This TCR beta chain comes out of a study of T cell responses to AZD1222 COVID-19 vaccine. Germline CDR1 reads SGHNT; CDR2 reads YENEEA. Trimming shortened V by 1 base and J by 1 base, and 4 bases separated the two germline ends. The CDR3 is 13 amino acids. For this clone: The antigen is undetermined.

The data were produced by immunoSEQ multiplex PCR, yet TCRdb's version contains in-frame clones alone and is incomplete. The table records 55,000 to 65,000 clones, 70% to 90% of them present only once. General study results and limits: Along spike, vaccine-associated CD4 TCRs were found throughout, with dominance at 160-218 and 743-854.

The material was peripheral blood, obtained on day 0 of AZD1222 vaccination. The receptor was derived from an adult in good health. This chain connects TRBV11-3 to TRBJ2-5, with D uncertain. The CDR3 is CASSLGAQETQYF. Here the CDR3 DNA reads TGTGCCAGCAGCTTAGGGGCCCAAGAGACCCAGTACTTC.